The sequence of this TCR beta chain was determined in a study of shared clonotypes between healthy human individuals. Looking at the study overall: The donor group consisted of two women and a few men, aged 18 to 49.

The CDR3 runs 15 residues. The V gene lost 4 bases and the J gene lost 0 bases, with 11 bases spanning the gap. Germline V lookup: CDR1 SGHRS, CDR2 YFSETQ. Study conclusions and caveats: The generation probabilities recorded for non-shared clonotypes fell below those of clonotypes shared by all four donors. Donors were few, which limited the genetic and exposure-history diversity represented.

Assay used: immunoSEQ multiplex PCR; TCRdb lists only in-frame clones, some missing. This table holds just over 2,000,000 clones, over 85% found once. This clone appeared once. Its specificity is not known. There were no recent acute infections or vaccinations among the donors, who were healthy HIV-negative adults. The chain recombines TRBV5-1 with TRBJ1-3; D remains unclear. The receptor's source is a young man in good health. The sample was naive CD4+ T cells sorted from blood. Subset specified: CD45RA+ positively selected. The CDR3 spells CASSPASSSGNTIYF. CDR3 DNA: TGCGCCAGCAGCCCTGCCTCATCCTCTGGAAACACCATATATTTT. Full variable domain (outside the CDR3, taken from reference TRBV5-1 and TRBJ1-3): KAGVTQTPRYLIKTRGQQVTLSCSPISGHRSVSWYQQTPGQGLQFLFEYFSETQRNKGNFPGRFSGRQFSNSRSEMNVSTLELGDSALYLCASSPASSSGNTIYFGEGSWLTVV.